Sequencing of this T cell receptor beta chain was carried out in a study of blood T cell repertoires in COVID-19. Whole-study context: COVID-19 samples collected from the United States, Italy and Spain covered acute and convalescent phases. Sample material is recorded as cDNA or gDNA derived from T cells, B-cell-depleted T cells, or PBMCs.

Authors' processing steps: For nucleated cells, counts were estimated from reference gene primer amplification. Method: immunoSEQ multiplex PCR; TCRdb's copy keeps in-frame clones and lacks some. V and J calls and clone size are copied from that table; D and trimming were computed from the DNA. The top ten clones hold around 4.7% of a sample with tens of thousands of clones, 75% to 85% of them seen once. This clone came up a few times. The sequence derives from a woman aged 70-85 years with acute or convalescent COVID-19. Material: peripheral blood.

The CDR3 DNA reads TGCAGCGTTCGAAGTCAGGGCCCCAACGTCCTGACTTTC. It specifies CSVRSQGPNVLTF. The chain links TRBV29-1 to TRBJ2-6, with D tentatively TRBD1 (5 bases). The CDR3 sequence is 13 residues long. The V end lost 5 bases, the J end lost 8 bases, and 13 bases lay between the germline ends. In germline, CDR1 is SQVTM, CDR2 ANQGSEA.